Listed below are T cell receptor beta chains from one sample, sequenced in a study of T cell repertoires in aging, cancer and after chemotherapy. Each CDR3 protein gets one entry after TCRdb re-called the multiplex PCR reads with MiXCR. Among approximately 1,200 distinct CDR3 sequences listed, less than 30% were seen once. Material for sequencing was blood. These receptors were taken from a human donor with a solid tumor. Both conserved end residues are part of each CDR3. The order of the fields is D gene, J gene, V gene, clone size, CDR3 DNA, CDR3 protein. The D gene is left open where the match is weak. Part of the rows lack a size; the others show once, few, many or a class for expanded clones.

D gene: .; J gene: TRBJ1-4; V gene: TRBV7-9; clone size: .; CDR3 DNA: TGTGCCAGCAGCTTAGCGCGGGACGAAGAAAAACTGTTTTTT; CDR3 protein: CASSLARDEEKLFF
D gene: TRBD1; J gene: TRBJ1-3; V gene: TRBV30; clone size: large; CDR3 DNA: TGTGCCTGGAGTGTAAACAGGGACAGCACCATATATTTT; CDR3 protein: CAWSVNRDSTIYF
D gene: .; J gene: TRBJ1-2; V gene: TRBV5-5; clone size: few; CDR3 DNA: TGTGCCAGCAGCTTTGGGACGGCGGTGGCTAACTATGGCTACACCTTC; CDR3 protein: CASSFGTAVANYGYTF
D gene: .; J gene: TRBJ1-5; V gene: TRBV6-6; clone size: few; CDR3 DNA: TGTGCCAGCAGTTACTCGGGGGGGGTCAGCAATCAGCCCCAGCATTTT; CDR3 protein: CASSYSGGVSNQPQHF
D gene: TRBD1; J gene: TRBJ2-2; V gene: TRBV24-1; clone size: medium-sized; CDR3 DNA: TGTGCCACCAGTGATGGGGACAGGGACACCGGGGAGCTGTTTTTT; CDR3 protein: CATSDGDRDTGELFF
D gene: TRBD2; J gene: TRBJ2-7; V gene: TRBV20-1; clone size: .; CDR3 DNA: TGCAGTGCGAATCGACTAGCGGGAGTAGTCGAGCAGTACTTC; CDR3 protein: CSANRLAGVVEQYF
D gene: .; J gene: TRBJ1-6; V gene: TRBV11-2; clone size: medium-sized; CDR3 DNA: TGTGCCAGCAGTCGAATAAATTCACCCCTCCACTTT; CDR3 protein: CASSRINSPLHF
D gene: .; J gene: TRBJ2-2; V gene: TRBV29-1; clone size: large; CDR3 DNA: TGCAGCGTTGCGGTGGCAGGGCGCCTAAACACCGGGGAGCTGTTTTTT; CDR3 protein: CSVAVAGRLNTGELFF
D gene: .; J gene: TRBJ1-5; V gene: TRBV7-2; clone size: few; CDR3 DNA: TGTGCCAGCAGCTTGGGTTACAGGGTTCAGCCCCAGCATTTT; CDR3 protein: CASSLGYRVQPQHF
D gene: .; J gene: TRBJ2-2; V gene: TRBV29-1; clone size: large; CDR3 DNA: TGCAGCGTTGACCCCGACAGCGTCACCGGGGAGCTGTTTTTT; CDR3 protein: CSVDPDSVTGELFF
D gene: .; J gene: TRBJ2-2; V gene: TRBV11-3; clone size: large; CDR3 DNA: TGTGCCAGCAGCTTTATCCGACAGACGAACACCGGGGAGCTGTTTTTT; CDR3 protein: CASSFIRQTNTGELFF
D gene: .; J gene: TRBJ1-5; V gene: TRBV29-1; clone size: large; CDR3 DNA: TGCAGCGTGCAGGGTGTTAGCAATCAGCCCCAGCATTTT; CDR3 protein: CSVQGVSNQPQHF
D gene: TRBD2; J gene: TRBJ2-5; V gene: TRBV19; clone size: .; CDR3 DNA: TGTGCCAGTAGCCGCGCTAGCGGGAGTCAAGAGACCCAGTACTTC; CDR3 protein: CASSRASGSQETQYF
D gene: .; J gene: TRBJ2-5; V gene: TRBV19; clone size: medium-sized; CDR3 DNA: TGTGCCAGTAGTACCCAGCGGGCCCCACAAGAGACCCAGTACTTC; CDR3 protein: CASSTQRAPQETQYF
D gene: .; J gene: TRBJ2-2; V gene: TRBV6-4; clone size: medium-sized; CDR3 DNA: TGTGCCAGCAGTGACAACTTCGACACCGGGGAGCTGTTTTTT; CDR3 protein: CASSDNFDTGELFF
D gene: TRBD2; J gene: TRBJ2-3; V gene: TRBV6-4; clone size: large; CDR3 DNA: TGTGCCAGCAGTTACGGGGGGGCAGATACGCAGTATTTT; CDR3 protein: CASSYGGADTQYF
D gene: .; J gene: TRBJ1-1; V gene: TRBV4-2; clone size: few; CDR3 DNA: TGTGCCAGCAGCCAAGGACGGATGAACACTGAAGCTTTCTTT; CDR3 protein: CASSQGRMNTEAFF
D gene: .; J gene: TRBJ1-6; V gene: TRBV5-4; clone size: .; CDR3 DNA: TGTGCCATCAGCCTATATCTAGGTTCACCCCTCCACTTT; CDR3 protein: CAISLYLGSPLHF
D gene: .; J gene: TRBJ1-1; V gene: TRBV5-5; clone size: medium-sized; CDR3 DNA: TGTGCCAGCAGCTTGCAACGGATGAACACTGAAGCTTTCTTT; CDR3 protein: CASSLQRMNTEAFF
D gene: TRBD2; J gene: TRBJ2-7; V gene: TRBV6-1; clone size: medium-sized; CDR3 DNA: TGTGCCAGCAGCGCTACCGGGACTATCACCTACGAGCAGTACTTC; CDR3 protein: CASSATGTITYEQYF
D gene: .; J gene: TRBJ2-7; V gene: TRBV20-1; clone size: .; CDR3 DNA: TGCAGTGCTCCCCAAGTCGGGACGGACACCTACAAGCAGTACTTC; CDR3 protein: CSAPQVGTDTYKQYF
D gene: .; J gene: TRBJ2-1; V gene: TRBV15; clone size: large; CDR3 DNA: TGTGCCACCAGCACAAGGGTGTCGGGGAATGAGCAGTTCTTC; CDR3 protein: CATSTRVSGNEQFF
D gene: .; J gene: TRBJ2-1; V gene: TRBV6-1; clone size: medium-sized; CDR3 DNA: TGTGCCAGCAGTGAAGCGCTTCCCCAATCTCGACAAGGGAATGAGCAGTTCTTC; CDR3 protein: CASSEALPQSRQGNEQFF
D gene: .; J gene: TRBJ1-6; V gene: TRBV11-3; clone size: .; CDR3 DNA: TGTGCCAGCAGACATATCCGAGGGAGGAATTCACCCCTCCACTTT; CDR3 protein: CASRHIRGRNSPLHF
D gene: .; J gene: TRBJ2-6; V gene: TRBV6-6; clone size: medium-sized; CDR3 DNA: TGTGCCAGCAGTTACTCTAGGTCTGGGGCCAACGTCCTGACTTTC; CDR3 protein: CASSYSRSGANVLTF
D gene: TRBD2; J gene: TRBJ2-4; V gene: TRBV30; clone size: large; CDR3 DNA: TGTGCCTGGAGGGCCGGGACTAGCCCGGCGGGGGATCAGTACTTC; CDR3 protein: CAWRAGTSPAGDQYF
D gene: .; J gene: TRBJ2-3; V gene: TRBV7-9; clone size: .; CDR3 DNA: TGTGCCAGCAGCTTAAACAAACGATTCACAGATACGCAGTATTTT; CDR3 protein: CASSLNKRFTDTQYF
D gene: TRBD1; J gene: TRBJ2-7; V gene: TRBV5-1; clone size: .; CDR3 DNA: TGCGCCAGCAGCTTCTCACAGGGGGCCAACGAGCAGTACTTC; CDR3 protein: CASSFSQGANEQYF
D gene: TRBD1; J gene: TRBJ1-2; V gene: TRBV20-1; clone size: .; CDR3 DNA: TGCAGTGCTAGGGCAAGGGACAGGGGGGATCATGGCTACACCTTC; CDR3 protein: CSARARDRGDHGYTF
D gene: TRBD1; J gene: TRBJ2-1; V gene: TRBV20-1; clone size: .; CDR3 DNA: TGCAGTGCTAGACCCCTCATCCGGGACAGCACCTACAATGAGCAGTTCTTC; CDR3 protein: CSARPLIRDSTYNEQFF
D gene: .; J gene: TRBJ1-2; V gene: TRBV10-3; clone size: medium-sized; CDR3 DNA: TGTGCCATCAAAGACAGCCTACACTATGGCTACACCTTC; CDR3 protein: CAIKDSLHYGYTF
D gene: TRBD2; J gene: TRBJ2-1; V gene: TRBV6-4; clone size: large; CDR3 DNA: TGTGCCAGCAGTGAAGCGGGGGGGCCCAATGAGCAGTTCTTC; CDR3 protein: CASSEAGGPNEQFF
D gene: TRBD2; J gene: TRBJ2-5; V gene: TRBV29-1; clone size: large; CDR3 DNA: TGCAGCGTTGCCCTCTCGGGGGCAGCGGGGGCGACCCAGTACTTC; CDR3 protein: CSVALSGAAGATQYF
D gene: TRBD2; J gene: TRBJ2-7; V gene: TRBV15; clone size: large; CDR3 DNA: TGTGCCACCAGCAGGATCGGACTAGCGGGGAGCGAGCAGTACTTC; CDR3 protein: CATSRIGLAGSEQYF
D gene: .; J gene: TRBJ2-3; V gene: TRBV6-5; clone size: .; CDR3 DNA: TGTGCCAGCGGGCCGGCGGCAGGAAGTCGAGATACGCAGTATTTT; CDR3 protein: CASGPAAGSRDTQYF
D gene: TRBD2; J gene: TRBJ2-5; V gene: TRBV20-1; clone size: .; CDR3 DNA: TGCAGTGCTAGGGTTGGACTAGCCTCGGAGACCCAGTACTTC; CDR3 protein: CSARVGLASETQYF
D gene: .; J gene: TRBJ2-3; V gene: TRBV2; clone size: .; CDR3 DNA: TGTGCCAGCAGTGTAATAGGACCCACAGATACGCAGTATTTT; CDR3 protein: CASSVIGPTDTQYF
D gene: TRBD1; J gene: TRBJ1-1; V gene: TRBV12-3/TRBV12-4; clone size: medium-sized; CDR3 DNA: TGTGCCAGCAGCCGGCACGGGACAGGCACTGAAGCTTTCTTT; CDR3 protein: CASSRHGTGTEAFF
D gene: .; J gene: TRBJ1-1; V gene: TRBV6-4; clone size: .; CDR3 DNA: TGTGCCAGCAGTGACCGGGACAACACTGAAGCTTTCTTT; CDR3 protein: CASSDRDNTEAFF
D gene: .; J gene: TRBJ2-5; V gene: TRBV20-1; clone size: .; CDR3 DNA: TGCAGTGCTACCCCGCTAGCAAGAGAGACCCAGTACTTC; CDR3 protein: CSATPLARETQYF
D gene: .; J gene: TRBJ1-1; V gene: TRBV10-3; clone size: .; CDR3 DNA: TGTGCCATCAGCGACCTCACTGAAGCTTTCTTT; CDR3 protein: CAISDLTEAFF
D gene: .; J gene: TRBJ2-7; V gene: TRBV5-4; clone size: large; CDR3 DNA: TGTGCCAGCAGCTGGGCCGGGACGGTGGAGGACGAGCAGTACTTC; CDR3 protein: CASSWAGTVEDEQYF
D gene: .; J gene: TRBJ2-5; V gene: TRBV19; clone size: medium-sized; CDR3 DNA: TGTGCCAGTAGTATCGTGGCGGGACACAAGTACCAAGAGACCCAGTACTTC; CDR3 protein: CASSIVAGHKYQETQYF
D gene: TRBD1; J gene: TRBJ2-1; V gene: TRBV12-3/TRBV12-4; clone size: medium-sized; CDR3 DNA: TGTGCCAGCAGTTTGGGGACAGTTACGAATGAGCAGTTCTTC; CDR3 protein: CASSLGTVTNEQFF
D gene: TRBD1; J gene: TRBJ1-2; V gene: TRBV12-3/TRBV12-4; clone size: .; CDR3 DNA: TGTGTCAGAAGCCGCCCGACAGGGTTCAATGGCTACACCTTC; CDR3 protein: CVRSRPTGFNGYTF
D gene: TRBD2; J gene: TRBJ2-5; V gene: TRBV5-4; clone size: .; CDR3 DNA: TGTGCCAGCAGCTTGGGGACTAGCGGGCAAGAGACCCAGTACTTC; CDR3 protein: CASSLGTSGQETQYF
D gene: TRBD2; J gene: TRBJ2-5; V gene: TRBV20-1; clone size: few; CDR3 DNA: TGCAGTGCTAGGCCTACGACTAGCGGGTCTGAGACCCAGTACTTC; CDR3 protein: CSARPTTSGSETQYF
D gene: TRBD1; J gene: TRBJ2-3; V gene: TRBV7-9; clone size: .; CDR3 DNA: TGTGCCAGCAGCTTTTCGAGGACAGGTCGCACAGATACGCAGTATTTT; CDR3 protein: CASSFSRTGRTDTQYF
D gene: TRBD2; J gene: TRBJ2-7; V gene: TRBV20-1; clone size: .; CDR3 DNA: TGCAGTGCCCCGGGGGGGACCTACGAGCAGTACTTC; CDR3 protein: CSAPGGTYEQYF
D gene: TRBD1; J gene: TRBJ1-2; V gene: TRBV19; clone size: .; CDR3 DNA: TGTGCCAGTAGTATCCCAACGCACGGGACAGGCTATAACTACACCTTC; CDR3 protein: CASSIPTHGTGYNYTF
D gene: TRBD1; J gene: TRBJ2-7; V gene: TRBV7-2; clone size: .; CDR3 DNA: TGTGCCAGCAGCTTGGGACAGGGTAGCGTCTACGAGCAGTACTTC; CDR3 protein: CASSLGQGSVYEQYF
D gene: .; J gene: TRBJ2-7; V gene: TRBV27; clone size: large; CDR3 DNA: TGTGCCAGCAGTTCGCCCTCTTACGAGCAGTACTTC; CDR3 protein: CASSSPSYEQYF